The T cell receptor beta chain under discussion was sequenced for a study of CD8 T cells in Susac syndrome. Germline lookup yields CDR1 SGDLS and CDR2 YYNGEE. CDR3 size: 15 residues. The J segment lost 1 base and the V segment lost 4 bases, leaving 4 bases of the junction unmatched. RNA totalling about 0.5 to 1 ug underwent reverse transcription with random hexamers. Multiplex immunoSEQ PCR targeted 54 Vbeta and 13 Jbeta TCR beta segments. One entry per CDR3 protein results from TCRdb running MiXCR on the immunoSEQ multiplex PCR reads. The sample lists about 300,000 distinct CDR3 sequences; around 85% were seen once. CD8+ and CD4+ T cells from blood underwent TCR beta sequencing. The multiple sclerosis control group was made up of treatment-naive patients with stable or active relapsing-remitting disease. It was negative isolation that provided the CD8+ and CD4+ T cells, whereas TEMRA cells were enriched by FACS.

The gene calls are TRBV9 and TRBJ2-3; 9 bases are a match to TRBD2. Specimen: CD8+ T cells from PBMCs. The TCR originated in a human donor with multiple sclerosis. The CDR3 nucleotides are TGTGCCAGCAGCCCACGACTAGCGGGCACAGATACGCAGTATTTT. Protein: CASSPRLAGTDTQYF.